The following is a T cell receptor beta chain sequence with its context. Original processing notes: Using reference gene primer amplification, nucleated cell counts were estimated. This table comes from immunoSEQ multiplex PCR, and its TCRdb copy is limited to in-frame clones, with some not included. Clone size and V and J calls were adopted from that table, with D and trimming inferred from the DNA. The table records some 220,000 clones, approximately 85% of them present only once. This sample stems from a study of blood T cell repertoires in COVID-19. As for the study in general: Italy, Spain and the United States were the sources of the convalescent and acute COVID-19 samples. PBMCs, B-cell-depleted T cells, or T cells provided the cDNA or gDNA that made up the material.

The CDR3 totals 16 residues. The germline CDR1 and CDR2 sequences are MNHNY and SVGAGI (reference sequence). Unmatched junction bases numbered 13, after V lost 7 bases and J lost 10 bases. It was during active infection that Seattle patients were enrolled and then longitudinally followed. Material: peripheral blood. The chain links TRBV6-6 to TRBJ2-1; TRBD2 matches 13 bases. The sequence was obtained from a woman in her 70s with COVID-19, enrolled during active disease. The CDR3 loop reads CASTLTLAGGPREQFF. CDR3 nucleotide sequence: TGTGCCAGCACCCTGACACTAGCGGGAGGGCCCAGGGAGCAGTTCTTC.